The 26 T cell receptor beta chains below all came from one sample that was sequenced in a study of STAT3 mutations in large granular lymphocyte leukemia. The study's findings and limits: In T-cell large granular lymphocyte leukemia, about half of patients showed multiple immunodominant subclonotypes.

Repertoires were generated with immunoSEQ multiplex PCR, while TCRdb's copy carries only in-frame clones and drops some. The sample has about 9,000 clones; 88% are singletons. These TCRs' antigens remain unknown. The sample was peripheral blood mononuclear cells. The receptors here all came from a man older than 75 with T-cell large granular lymphocyte leukemia. Some clones in this sample may be carry-over from other donors' samples.

The J gene is TRBJ2-5, the V gene TRBV5-1, with TRBD2 matching over 8 bases. The CDR3 length is 15 residues. In germline, CDR1 is SGHRS, CDR2 YFSETQ. The ends lost 9 bases at V and 5 bases at J; junction bases unmatched: 15. DNA for the CDR3: TGCGCCACCAGGAATAGCGGGGCATTTGGGGAGACCCAGTACTTC. This translates into CATRNSGAFGETQYF.

This clone was detected a few times. This chain links TRBV6-1 with TRBJ2-5; D unresolved. This CDR3 contains 14 residues. V lost 2 bases, J lost 7 bases, and 14 bases lay in between. Germline V gene data show CDR1 as MNHNS and CDR2 as SASEGT. This CDR3 reads CASSESSSWGTQYF. CDR3 bases: TGTGCCAGCAGTGAAAGCTCCTCCTGGGGGACCCAGTACTTC.

The V call is TRBV6-5, the J call TRBJ2-5; D is unclear. This CDR3 region has 13 residues. CDR1 is MNHEY, CDR2 SVGAGI, per germline. V gave up 0 bases and J gave up 5 bases, with 7 bases separating them. The CDR3 loop is CASSYSGFETQYF. The CDR3 DNA is TGTGCCAGCAGTTACTCAGGGTTTGAGACCCAGTACTTC.

The V and J genes are TRBV19 and TRBJ1-5; the match to TRBD1 covers 7 bases. CDR3 length: 15 residues. Germline loops: CDR1 LNHDA, CDR2 SQIVND (reference sequence). V dropped 5 bases and J dropped 10; count of bases not matched to a gene: 14. This CDR3 is CASSSGTASEGPQHF. DNA for the CDR3: TGTGCCAGTAGTTCCGGGACAGCTTCCGAGGGACCCCAGCATTTT. Full variable domain (outside the CDR3, taken from reference TRBV19 and TRBJ1-5): DGGITQSPKYLFRKEGQNVTLSCEQNLNHDAMYWYRQDPGQGLRLIYYSQIVNDFQKGDIAEGYSVSREKKESFPLTVTSAQKNPTAFYLCASSSGTASEGPQHFGDGTRLSIL.

This chain connects TRBV6-6 to TRBJ1-6; maybe TRBD1 (5 bases). Germline CDR1 is MNHNY and CDR2 is SVGAGI (reference sequence). V gave up 6 bases and J gave up 7 bases, with 13 bases separating them. The CDR3 covers 14 residues. CDR3 in DNA: TGTGCCAGCAGGTCGACGGGGGACAATTCACCCCTCCACTTT. This codes for CASRSTGDNSPLHF.

This clone was counted once. V gene TRBV7-8 combines with J gene TRBJ2-5; TRBD2 agrees at 7 bases. This CDR3 is 15 amino acids long. J was trimmed by 9 bases and V by 1 base; bases with no gene match: 11. CDR1 is SGHVS, CDR2 FQNEAQ, per germline. The CDR3 DNA sequence: TGTGCCAGCAGCTTAGGCCGGAGGCTGGGAGGGGCCCAGTACTTC. Its translation is CASSLGRRLGGAQYF.

This clone was recorded once. V usage is TRBV5-6 and J usage is TRBJ2-7; 10 bases agree with TRBD1. The junction had 4 bases not matched to a gene; V was cut back by 1 base and J by 3 bases. This CDR3 contains 15 residues. Germline V gene sequence: CDR1 SGHDT, CDR2 YYEEEE. The CDR3 sequence: CASSLSGTGDYEQYF. CDR3 DNA sequence: TGTGCCAGCAGCTTGTCCGGGACAGGGGACTACGAGCAGTACTTC.

This chain uses TRBV5-5 with TRBJ2-1; 7 nucleotides match TRBD1. V lost 4 bases, J lost 2 bases, and 12 bases stayed unmatched. CDR3 length: 17 residues. The germline gives CDR1 SGHKS, CDR2 YYEKEE (reference sequence). The CDR3 loop reads CASSRKGAQATYNEQFF. The CDR3 DNA sequence: TGTGCCAGCAGCCGGAAGGGGGCACAGGCCACCTACAATGAGCAGTTCTTC. The whole variable domain, remainder taken from reference TRBV5-5 and TRBJ2-1, is DAGVTQSPTHLIKTRGQQVTLRCSPISGHKSVSWYQQVLGQGPQFIFQYYEKEERGRGNFPDRFSARQFPNYSSELNVNALLLGDSALYLCASSRKGAQATYNEQFFGPGTRLTVL.

This chain joins TRBV5-1 and TRBJ2-7; D is ambiguous. Germline CDR1 SGHRS, CDR2 YFSETQ. V shed 0 bases and J shed 6 bases, with 13 bases lying between them. The CDR3 covers 14 residues. For the CDR3, the DNA is TGCGCCAGCAGCTTGGACAGCGCTAATATCGAGCAGTACTTC. It is translated as CASSLDSANIEQYF.

The chain has TRBV28 and TRBJ1-3; the D gene is possibly TRBD1 (6 bases). The V end was cut by 3 bases, the J end by 3 bases, with 6 bases between. The CDR3 spans 13 residues. Germline CDR1 and CDR2: MDHEN and SYDVKM. CDR3 bases: TGTGCCAGCAGTTTCAGGGGTGGAAACACCATATATTTT. Translating it yields CASSFRGGNTIYF.

This sequence joins TRBV18 and TRBJ1-5; the match to TRBD1 covers 7 bases. V lost 4 bases and J lost 3; bases outside the gene matches: 6. Germline V CDR1 and CDR2: KGHSH, LQKENI. The CDR3 sequence is 15 residues long. CDR3 region: CASSLGTAYNQPQHF. The CDR3 DNA reads as TGTGCCAGCTCACTCGGGACAGCCTACAATCAGCCCCAGCATTTT.

The chain uses TRBV5-4 and TRBJ2-7; no definite D call. V lost 3 bases to trimming and J lost 9 bases, with 13 bases between them. This CDR3 has 12 amino acids. Germline CDR1 SGHNT, CDR2 YYREEE (reference sequence). CDR3 residues: CASSSGTPRQYF. For the CDR3, the DNA is TGTGCCAGCAGCTCGGGCACGCCTCGGCAGTACTTC.

The rearrangement joins TRBV19 to TRBJ1-5, with D hard to call. From germline, CDR1 is LNHDA and CDR2 SQIVND (reference sequence). The CDR3 is made up of 14 amino acids. Trimming left V 7 bases short and J 4 bases short, with 14 bases between. The CDR3 is CASTPRAANQPQHF. CDR3 DNA: TGTGCCAGTACCCCTAGGGCGGCAAATCAGCCCCAGCATTTT.

The genes are TRBV18 and TRBJ2-5, with TRBD2 matching over 7 bases. This CDR3 has 16 residues. CDR1 is KGHSH and CDR2 is LQKENI in the germline V gene. V shed 2 bases and J 4 bases; nucleotides not matched to a gene: 10. The CDR3 loop reads CASSPTGPGGGETQYF. The CDR3 coding sequence is TGTGCCAGCTCACCAACCGGGCCGGGGGGAGGAGAGACCCAGTACTTC.

The chain recombines TRBV5-4 with TRBJ2-3, with D hard to call. This CDR3 is built from 13 residues. V was clipped by 4 bases and J by 4 bases, with 10 bases between them. Germline V gene sequence: CDR1 SGHNT, CDR2 YYREEE (reference sequence). The CDR3 DNA is TGTGCCAGCAGCACAACGAGCCCAGATACGCAGTATTTT. Its translation: CASSTTSPDTQYF.

The V and J genes are TRBV6-5 and TRBJ1-3; D is unresolved. CDR3 length: 15 residues. The V and J ends lost 5 bases and 0 bases respectively, with 11 bases between them. Per the germline V gene, CDR1 is MNHEY and CDR2 is SVGAGI. In DNA form, the CDR3 reads TGTGCCAGCAGTGTCTGGGCAGGCTCTGGAAACACCATATATTTT. As protein: CASSVWAGSGNTIYF.

The genes are TRBV27 and TRBJ2-1; no reliable D call. The CDR3 consists of 16 residues. Per germline, CDR1 MNHEY and CDR2 SMNVEV (reference sequence). The V gene lost 8 bases and the J gene lost 0 bases, with 17 bases spanning the gap. The CDR3 protein is CASGRGQTSSYNEQFF. The CDR3 region has the DNA TGTGCCAGCGGCAGAGGCCAGACAAGCTCCTACAATGAGCAGTTCTTC.

The chain couples TRBV5-8 to TRBJ1-6; a possible D gene is TRBD1 (5 bases). The CDR3 is made up of 14 amino acids. Germline assignment: CDR1 SGHTS and CDR2 YDEGEE. Trimming removed 1 base at V and 7 bases at J, with 9 bases between. The CDR3 loop is CASSLRGGNSPLHF. CDR3 bases: TGTGCCAGCAGCTTGAGGGGAGGCAATTCACCCCTCCACTTT.

The rearrangement links TRBV30 to TRBJ2-1, with TRBD1 matching over 7 bases. Trimming at V came to 3 bases and at J to 1 base, leaving 3 bases not matched to a gene. This CDR3 is 14 amino acids long. CDR1 and CDR2 (germline): GTSNPN, SVGIG (reference sequence). This CDR3 reads CAWRVQGSYNEQFF. CDR3 coding DNA: TGTGCCTGGAGGGTACAGGGGTCCTACAATGAGCAGTTCTTC. The full variable domain, in which reference TRBV30 and TRBJ2-1 provide the parts outside the CDR3, is SQTIHQWPATLVQPVGSPLSLECTVEGTSNPNLYWYRQAAGRGLQLLFYSVGIGQISSEVPQNLSASRPQDRQFILSSKKLLLSDSGFYLCAWRVQGSYNEQFFGPGTRLTVL.

Here the CDR3 DNA reads TGTGCCAGCAGCTTAGGTTCGCAGCTCCTGACGCAGTATTTT. Translation: CASSLGSQLLTQYF. The chain carries TRBV7-2 and TRBJ2-3; D ambiguous. Germline CDR1 is SGHTA and CDR2 is FQGNSA. The length of the CDR3 is 14 residues. Trimming shortened V by 1 base and J by 9 bases, and 14 bases separated the two germline ends.

This clone was recorded once. The chain joins TRBV2 to TRBJ2-5; D perhaps matches TRBD2 (5 bases). Germline lookup yields CDR1 SNHLY and CDR2 FYNNEI. Trimming left V 3 bases short and J 3 bases short, with 11 bases between. This CDR3 is built from 14 residues. CDR3 nucleotide sequence: TGTGCCAGCAGTGACACTAGTCCAAAAGAGACCCAGTACTTC. This translates into CASSDTSPKETQYF.

This clone has only a few counts. V gene TRBV27 combines with J gene TRBJ2-7; tentatively, D is TRBD1 or TRBD2 (5 bases each). V lost 6 bases and J 6 bases, leaving 15 bases between the germline ends. The germline V gene has CDR1 MNHEY and CDR2 SMNVEV (reference sequence). The CDR3 has 13 residues. CDR3 DNA: TGTGCCAGCAGCCTTGGGGGACGGGGCGAGCAGTACTTC. This codes for CASSLGGRGEQYF.

This clone showed up just once. The chain has TRBV7-9 and TRBJ2-5, with unresolved D. Germline CDR1 SEHNR, CDR2 FQNEAQ (reference sequence). V was cut by 9 bases and J by 7 bases, with 6 bases left in between. The CDR3 is 9 residues long. The CDR3 DNA reads TGTGCCAGACGACGGACCCAGTACTTC. Translated, it gives CARRRTQYF. Full variable domain (remainder filled in from reference TRBV7-9 and TRBJ2-5): DTGVSQNPRHKITKRGQNVTFRCDPISEHNRLYWYRQTLGQGPEFLTYFQNEAQLEKSRLLSDRFSAERPKGSFSTLEIQRTEQGDSAMYLCARRRTQYFGPGTRLLVL.

This chain connects TRBV5-1 to TRBJ1-2; maybe TRBD1 (6 bases). Germline CDR1 reads SGHRS; CDR2 reads YFSETQ. This CDR3 is 16 amino acids long. Trimming removed 6 bases from V and 6 bases from J, with 24 bases in between. CDR3 sequence reads: CASTRSLAGDQDGYTF. The DNA of the CDR3 is TGCGCCAGCACCCGGAGTCTGGCAGGGGATCAAGATGGCTACACCTTC.

The CDR3 loop reads CASSDSTGGNTEAFF. The CDR3 DNA sequence: TGTGCCAGCAGTGACTCGACAGGGGGGAACACTGAAGCTTTCTTT. This chain joins TRBV6-4 and TRBJ1-1; 9 bases align to TRBD1. Germline CDR1 is MRHNA and CDR2 is SNTAGT. The CDR3 is made up of 15 amino acids. Trimming at V came to 0 bases and at J to 1 base, leaving 0 bases not matched to a gene.

The rearrangement joins TRBV6-6 to TRBJ2-7; D may be TRBD1 (7 bases). This CDR3 contains 14 residues. V shed 6 bases and J shed 3 bases, with 15 bases lying between them. Per the germline V gene, CDR1 is MNHNY and CDR2 is SVGAGI (reference sequence). CDR3 region: CASRPGDRNYEQYF. CDR3 in DNA: TGTGCCAGCAGGCCGGGGGACAGAAACTACGAGCAGTACTTC.